The 28 T cell receptor beta chains listed next were all sequenced from one sample in a study of beta chain features in type 1 diabetes. Every bit of the isolated RNA underwent reverse transcription, so sequencing read expressed TCRB transcripts. Repertoires were generated with immunoSEQ multiplex PCR, while TCRdb's copy carries only in-frame clones and drops some. Of 900,000 or so clones in the sample, about a sixth were seen once. Sequencing was carried out using naive CD4+ T cells from blood. Receptors originate from a woman aged 18-30 years in good health.

This chain links TRBV5-6 with TRBJ2-7, with TRBD2 identical over 10 bases. This CDR3 comprises 15 residues. After removal of 1 base from V and 4 bases from J, the junction contained 5 bases not matched to a gene. CDR1 and CDR2 from the germline V gene are SGHDT and YYEEEE. The CDR3 nucleotides read TGTGCCAGCAGCTTGCTGGCTAGCGGGAGTTACGAGCAGTACTTC. This translates into CASSLLASGSYEQYF.

This clone turned up a few times. CDR3 in amino acids: CASSELAGVLQFF. The DNA of the CDR3 is TGTGCCAGCAGTGAATTGGCGGGGGTGCTGCAGTTCTTC. V is TRBV25-1 and J is TRBJ2-1; TRBD2 aligns across 7 bases. After removal of 1 base from V and 12 bases from J, the junction contained 6 bases not matched to a gene. The CDR3 length is 13 residues. The germline V gene encodes CDR1 MGHDK and CDR2 SYGVNS.

This clone was counted between two and nine times. The V gene is TRBV28, the J gene TRBJ1-5; no firm D call. V lost 4 bases, J lost 0 bases, and 13 bases lay in between. The CDR3 contains 16 residues. Germline CDR1 is MDHEN and CDR2 is SYDVKM. The CDR3 DNA reads TGTGCCAGCAGTTCGCCCACAGCCGATAGCAATCAGCCCCAGCATTTT. Translation: CASSSPTADSNQPQHF.

This rearrangement joins TRBV15 to TRBJ2-4; 9 bases line up with TRBD2. This CDR3 is 17 amino acids long. V gave up 1 base and J gave up 0 bases; unmatched junction bases: 4. CDR1 LNHNV and CDR2 YYDKDF come from the germline V gene (reference sequence). As DNA, the CDR3 is TGTGCCACCAGCAGAGTTTTAGCGGGAGTAGCCAAAAACATTCAGTACTTC. This translates into CATSRVLAGVAKNIQYF.

This chain joins TRBV9 and TRBJ2-3, with 7 bases fitting TRBD2. Trimming removed 3 bases from V and 1 base from J; junction bases left unmatched: 5. This CDR3 region has 15 residues. Germline CDR1 reads SGDLS; CDR2 reads YYNGEE. CDR3 protein: CASSGAGFGTDTQYF. The DNA for the CDR3 is TGTGCCAGCAGCGGAGCGGGATTTGGCACAGATACGCAGTATTTT.

This clone was counted only a few times. This rearrangement joins TRBV7-2 to TRBJ2-6, with D unresolved. The CDR3 contains 15 residues. Germline V gives CDR1 SGHTA, CDR2 FQGNSA. V gave up 3 bases and J gave up 0 bases, with 6 bases separating them. In DNA form, the CDR3 reads TGTGCCAGCAGCTTCTGGCTCTCTGGGGCCAACGTCCTGACTTTC. This sequence encodes CASSFWLSGANVLTF.

In this sample, this clone turned up a few times. The chain is built from TRBV7-3 and TRBJ1-2; possible D gene TRBD1, 5 bases. Trimming removed 0 bases at V and 8 bases at J, with 16 bases between. Germline CDR1 SGHTA, CDR2 FQGTGA. The CDR3 is made up of 15 amino acids. CDR3 loop: CASSLTGTSPGGYTF. In nucleotides, the CDR3 is TGTGCCAGCAGCTTAACCGGGACTTCTCCAGGCGGCTACACCTTC.

The chain has TRBV15 and TRBJ2-5; 13 bases are shared with TRBD2. The CDR3 runs 16 residues. The germline V gene encodes CDR1 LNHNV and CDR2 YYDKDF (reference sequence). J was trimmed by 3 bases and V by 2 bases; bases with no gene match: 3. The chain's CDR3 is CATSRQGLAGKETQYF. CDR3 bases: TGTGCCACCAGCAGACAGGGACTAGCGGGGAAAGAGACCCAGTACTTC.

This clone was recorded a few times. V usage is TRBV7-2 and J usage is TRBJ2-7; 8 positions match TRBD1. V lost 5 bases, J lost 3 bases, and 6 bases stayed unmatched. Germline CDR1 is SGHTA and CDR2 is FQGNSA. The CDR3 runs 14 residues. The CDR3 bases are TGTGCCAGCAGCCCCGGACAGGGAATCTACGAGCAGTACTTC. Amino acids: CASSPGQGIYEQYF.

This clone was seen a few times. V gene TRBV13 combines with J gene TRBJ2-2; D may be TRBD1 or TRBD2 (5 bases each). This CDR3 spans 17 amino acids. CDR1 and CDR2 from the germline V gene are PRHDT and FYEKMQ (reference sequence). With 0 bases removed from V and 4 bases from J, the gap between germline ends came to 15 bases. DNA of the CDR3: TGTGCCAGCAGCTTAGGTCGAGTGGGACGGGTCACCGGGGAGCTGTTTTTT. This sequence encodes CASSLGRVGRVTGELFF.

The table lists this clone with a few counts. The V call is TRBV18, the J call TRBJ2-6, with 8 positions matching TRBD1. Looked up from germline, CDR1 is KGHSH and CDR2 is LQKENI. The CDR3 covers 20 residues. The V gene end was trimmed by 3 bases and the J gene end by 0 bases; junction bases not matched to a gene: 13. In nucleotides, the CDR3 is TGTGCCAGCTCACCGTTCCCCTCCGGGACAGGAGCCTCTGGGGCCAACGTCCTGACTTTC. This sequence encodes CASSPFPSGTGASGANVLTF. Full variable domain (missing parts from reference TRBV18 and TRBJ2-6): NAGVMQNPRHLVRRRGQEARLRCSPMKGHSHVYWYRQLPEEGLKFMVYLQKENIIDESGMPKERFSAEFPKEGPSILRIQQVVRGDSAAYFCASSPFPSGTGASGANVLTFGAGSRLTVL.

The V and J genes are TRBV19 and TRBJ2-2; D is unresolved. Germline-derived CDR1 and CDR2 are LNHDA and SQIVND (reference sequence). CDR3 length equals 18 residues. V gave up 5 bases and J gave up 1 base, with 20 bases separating them. DNA for the CDR3: TGTGCCAGTAGTCCCTCCCCGCTTTCCCATCGGAACACCGGGGAGCTGTTTTTT. Amino acid sequence: CASSPSPLSHRNTGELFF.

This clone was seen a handful of times. The sample contains more than one DNA sequence encoding this CDR3. The genes are TRBV19 and TRBJ1-2; TRBD1 is a possible D gene (6 bases). Germline lookup yields CDR1 LNHDA and CDR2 SQIVND (reference sequence). CDR3 length equals 13 residues. Deletions cut 6 bases from V and 2 bases from J, with 10 bases between. CDR3 sequence reads: CASSPTGNYGYTF. Written as DNA, the CDR3 is TGTGCCAGTAGCCCGACAGGCAACTATGGCTACACCTTC.

There are a few counts of this clone. CDR3 nucleotide sequence: TGCGCCAGCAGCCAGGCCTATACAGGGGGGATGTACGAGCAGTACTTC. It encodes CASSQAYTGGMYEQYF. The chain has TRBV4-1 and TRBJ2-7; TRBD1 agrees at 8 bases. The CDR3 has 16 amino acids. The germline CDR1 and CDR2 sequences are MGHRA and YSYEKL. The ends lost 3 bases at V and 4 bases at J; junction bases unmatched: 11.

This clone was seen a handful of times. The J gene is TRBJ2-3, the V gene TRBV7-9, with 12 bases matching TRBD1. In germline, CDR1 is SEHNR, CDR2 FQNEAQ (reference sequence). This CDR3 has 16 residues. V shed 5 bases, J shed 3 bases, and the junction held 6 bases outside the gene matches. This CDR3 is CASSPGQGASTDTQYF. Written as DNA, the CDR3 is TGTGCCAGCAGCCCGGGACAGGGGGCGAGTACAGATACGCAGTATTTT.

In its sample, this clone was seen many times. The chain combines TRBV10-3 with TRBJ2-6; D may match TRBD1 or TRBD2 (5 bases each). Looked up from germline, CDR1 is ENHRY and CDR2 is SYGVKD. The CDR3 spans 15 residues. V was trimmed by 10 bases and J by 0 bases, leaving 13 bases between them. The CDR3 reads CATSMGDSGANVLTF. Here the CDR3 DNA reads TGTGCCACCTCGATGGGGGACTCTGGGGCCAACGTCCTGACTTTC.

This clone was detected only a few times. The chain has TRBV19 and TRBJ2-1, with 14 bases fitting TRBD2. The CDR3 is made up of 16 amino acids. The junction had 6 bases not matched to a gene; V was cut back by 2 bases and J by 9 bases. Germline V CDR1 and CDR2: LNHDA, SQIVND (reference sequence). The CDR3 loop is CASSILGTSGSGEQFF. CDR3 in DNA: TGTGCCAGTAGTATACTCGGGACTAGCGGGAGTGGTGAGCAGTTCTTC.

The V call is TRBV28, the J call TRBJ2-7; a weak D match, TRBD2 (6 bases). The CDR3 is made up of 14 amino acids. Germline V lookup: CDR1 MDHEN, CDR2 SYDVKM. With 5 bases removed from V and 3 bases from J, the gap between germline ends came to 14 bases. The chain's CDR3 is CASSLKRVYYEQYF. The CDR3 nucleotides read TGTGCCAGCAGTCTAAAGCGGGTGTACTACGAGCAGTACTTC. Combining the CDR3 with reference TRBV28 and TRBJ2-7 gives the whole variable domain DVKVTQSSRYLVKRTGEKVFLECVQDMDHENMFWYRQDPGLGLRLIYFSYDVKMKEKGDIPEGYSVSREKKERFSLILESASTNQTSMYLCASSLKRVYYEQYFGPGTRLTVT.

The chain carries TRBV7-2 and TRBJ2-3, with 11 bases matching TRBD2. Losses at the gene ends were 5 bases for V and 6 bases for J; bases not matched to a gene: 13. The CDR3 loop spans 17 amino acids. Germline values: CDR1 SGHTA, CDR2 FQGNSA. The CDR3 DNA sequence: TGTGCCAGCAGCCTAAAAGAACTAGCGGGAGTACCGGATACGCAGTATTTT. Translated: CASSLKELAGVPDTQYF.

The gene calls are TRBV5-1 and TRBJ2-3; 12 bases align to TRBD2. V was clipped by 3 bases and J by 0 bases; unmatched bases: 11. Germline V lookup: CDR1 SGHRS, CDR2 YFSETQ. The CDR3 length is 19 residues. CDR3 sequence reads: CASSSRPGLAGTSTDTQYF. CDR3 nucleotide sequence: TGCGCCAGCAGCTCGCGTCCGGGACTAGCGGGTACTAGCACAGATACGCAGTATTTT.

This clone was seen more than once but under ten times. The V call is TRBV11-2, the J call TRBJ2-3, with 15 bases matching TRBD2. From germline, CDR1 is SGHAT and CDR2 FQNNGV. With V trimmed by 5 bases and J by 6 bases, 6 bases remained unmatched. The CDR3 has 16 residues. CDR3 in DNA: TGTGCCAGCAGCCGAGGACTAGCGGGAGGGATTGATACGCAGTATTTT. Amino acids: CASSRGLAGGIDTQYF.

This chain joins TRBV7-3 and TRBJ2-1, with D possibly being TRBD2 (6 bases). V was pared by 0 bases and J by 3 bases, with 9 bases between. Germline values: CDR1 SGHTA, CDR2 FQGTGA. The CDR3 extends over 15 amino acids. DNA of the CDR3: TGTGCCAGCAGCTTAACGTGGGGAGGCTACAATGAGCAGTTCTTC. This gives the protein CASSLTWGGYNEQFF.

In its sample, this clone was seen a few times. V gene TRBV5-4 combines with J gene TRBJ2-5; D remains ambiguous. CDR3 length equals 14 residues. The V end lost 4 bases, the J end lost 2 bases, and 12 bases lay between the germline ends. CDR1 SGHNT and CDR2 YYREEE come from the germline V gene (reference sequence). This chain's CDR3 is CASSQAARQETQYF. The CDR3 DNA follows: TGTGCCAGCAGCCAAGCTGCCCGACAAGAGACCCAGTACTTC.

V and J are TRBV7-2 and TRBJ1-2, with TRBD1 matching over 7 bases. The CDR3 runs 16 residues. Germline V gene sequence: CDR1 SGHTA, CDR2 FQGNSA. Losses at the gene ends were 2 bases for V and 6 bases for J; bases not matched to a gene: 12. Here the CDR3 reads CASSLPGQTKRDGYTF. CDR3 DNA: TGTGCCAGCAGCTTACCGGGACAGACGAAGAGGGATGGCTACACCTTC. Supplemented by reference TRBV7-2 and TRBJ1-2, the full variable domain reads GAGVSQSPSNKVTEKGKDVELRCDPISGHTALYWYRQSLGQGLEFLIYFQGNSAPDKSGLPSDRFSAERTGGSVSTLTIQRTQQEDSAVYLCASSLPGQTKRDGYTFGSGTRLTVV.

This chain uses TRBV28 with TRBJ1-2; 7 bases are shared with TRBD1. Germline values: CDR1 MDHEN, CDR2 SYDVKM. The CDR3 length is 13 residues. V trimming: 7 bases; J trimming: 7 bases; junction bases outside the gene matches: 9. The CDR3 sequence is CASTLEGGVGYTF. CDR3 DNA sequence: TGTGCCAGCACCCTGGAAGGGGGCGTTGGCTACACCTTC.

This clone came up a few times. V and J are TRBV6-6 and TRBJ2-3; a weak D match, TRBD1 (6 bases). The CDR3 runs 14 residues. Germline V CDR1 and CDR2: MNHNY, SVGAGI (reference sequence). V gave up 5 bases and J gave up 4 bases, with 13 bases separating them. The CDR3 protein is CASSRTARPDTQYF. Here the CDR3 DNA reads TGTGCCAGCAGTCGGACAGCGAGACCAGATACGCAGTATTTT.

The chain is built from TRBV2 and TRBJ2-7; D call uncertain. This CDR3 region has 11 residues. The V and J ends lost 5 bases and 5 bases respectively, with 7 bases between them. The germline gives CDR1 SNHLY, CDR2 FYNNEI. CDR3 nucleotide sequence: TGTGCCAGCAGTCAGCTACACGAGCAGTACTTC. Protein sequence: CASSQLHEQYF.

The CDR3 sequence: CASSIKPGQARDQPQHF. The CDR3, as DNA: TGTGCCAGTAGTATAAAGCCGGGACAGGCTCGGGATCAGCCCCAGCATTTT. The gene calls are TRBV19 and TRBJ1-5, with 8 bases lining up with TRBD1. V trimming: 2 bases; J trimming: 5 bases; junction bases outside the gene matches: 11. This CDR3 region has 17 residues. Germline assignment: CDR1 LNHDA and CDR2 SQIVND (reference sequence). Looking up the rest from reference TRBV19 and TRBJ1-5 gives the full variable domain: DGGITQSPKYLFRKEGQNVTLSCEQNLNHDAMYWYRQDPGQGLRLIYYSQIVNDFQKGDIAEGYSVSREKKESFPLTVTSAQKNPTAFYLCASSIKPGQARDQPQHFGDGTRLSIL.